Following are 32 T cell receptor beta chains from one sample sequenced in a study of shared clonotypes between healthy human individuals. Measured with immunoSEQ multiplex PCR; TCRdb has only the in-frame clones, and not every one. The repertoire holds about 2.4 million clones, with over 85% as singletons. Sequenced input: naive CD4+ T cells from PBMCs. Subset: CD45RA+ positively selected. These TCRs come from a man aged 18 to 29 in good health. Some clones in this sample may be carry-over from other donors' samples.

As DNA, the CDR3 is TGTGCCAGCAGCCAACGGGACTGGGAGAACACCGGGGAGCTGTTTTTT. Its translation: CASSQRDWENTGELFF. The genes are TRBV14 and TRBJ2-2; D may be TRBD2 (6 bases). Germline V gene sequence: CDR1 SGHDN, CDR2 FVKESK. The CDR3 covers 16 residues. Trimming removed 2 bases at V and 1 base at J, with 11 bases between.

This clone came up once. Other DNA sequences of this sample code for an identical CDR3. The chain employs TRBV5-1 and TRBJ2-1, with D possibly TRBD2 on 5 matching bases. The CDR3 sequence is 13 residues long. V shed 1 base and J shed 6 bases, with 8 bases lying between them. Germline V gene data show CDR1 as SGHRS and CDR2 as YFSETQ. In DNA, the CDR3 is TGCGCCAGCAGCTTGCAAGGGAGCAATGAGCAGTTCTTC. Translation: CASSLQGSNEQFF.

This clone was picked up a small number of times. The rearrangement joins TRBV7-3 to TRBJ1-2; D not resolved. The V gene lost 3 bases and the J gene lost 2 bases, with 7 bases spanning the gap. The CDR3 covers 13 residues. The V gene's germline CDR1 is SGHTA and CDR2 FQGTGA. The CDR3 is CASSFPGNYGYTF. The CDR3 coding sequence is TGTGCCAGCAGCTTCCCCGGGAACTATGGCTACACCTTC.

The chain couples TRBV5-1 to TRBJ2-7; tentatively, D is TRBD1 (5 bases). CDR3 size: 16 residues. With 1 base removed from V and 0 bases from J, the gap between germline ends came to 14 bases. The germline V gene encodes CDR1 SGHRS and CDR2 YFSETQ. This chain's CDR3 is CASSLQGSLTSYEQYF. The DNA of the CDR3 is TGCGCCAGCAGCTTGCAGGGCAGTTTAACCTCCTACGAGCAGTACTTC.

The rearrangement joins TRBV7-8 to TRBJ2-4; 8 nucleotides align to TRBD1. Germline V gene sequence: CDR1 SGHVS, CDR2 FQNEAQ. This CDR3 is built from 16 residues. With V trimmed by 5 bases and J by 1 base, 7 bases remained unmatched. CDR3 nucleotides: TGTGCCAGCAGCAACACGGACAGGGTTGCCAAAAACATTCAGTACTTC. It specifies CASSNTDRVAKNIQYF. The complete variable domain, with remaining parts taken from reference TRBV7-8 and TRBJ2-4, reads GAGVSQSPRYKVAKRGQDVALRCDPISGHVSLFWYQQALGQGPEFLTYFQNEAQLDKSGLPSDRFFAERPEGSVSTLKIQRTQQEDSAVYLCASSNTDRVAKNIQYFGAGTRLSVL.

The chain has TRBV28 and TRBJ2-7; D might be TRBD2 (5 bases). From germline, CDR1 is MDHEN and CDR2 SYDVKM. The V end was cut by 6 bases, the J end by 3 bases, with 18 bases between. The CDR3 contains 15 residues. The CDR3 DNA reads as TGTGCCAGCAGGAGGAAGGGAGCGGCCATCTACGAGCAGTACTTC. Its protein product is CASRRKGAAIYEQYF.

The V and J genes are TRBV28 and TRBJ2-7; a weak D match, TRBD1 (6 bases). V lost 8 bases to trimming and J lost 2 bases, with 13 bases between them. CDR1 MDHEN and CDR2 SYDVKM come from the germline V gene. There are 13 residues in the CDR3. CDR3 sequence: CASAPRQAYEQYF. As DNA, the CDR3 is TGTGCCAGCGCCCCGAGACAGGCCTACGAGCAGTACTTC. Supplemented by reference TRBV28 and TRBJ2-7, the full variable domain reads DVKVTQSSRYLVKRTGEKVFLECVQDMDHENMFWYRQDPGLGLRLIYFSYDVKMKEKGDIPEGYSVSREKKERFSLILESASTNQTSMYLCASAPRQAYEQYFGPGTRLTVT.

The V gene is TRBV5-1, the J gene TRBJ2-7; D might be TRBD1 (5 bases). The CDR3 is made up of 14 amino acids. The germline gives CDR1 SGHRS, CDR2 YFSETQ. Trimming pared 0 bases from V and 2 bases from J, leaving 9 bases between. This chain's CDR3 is CASSLAQGPYEQYF. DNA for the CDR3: TGCGCCAGCAGCTTGGCCCAGGGTCCCTACGAGCAGTACTTC.

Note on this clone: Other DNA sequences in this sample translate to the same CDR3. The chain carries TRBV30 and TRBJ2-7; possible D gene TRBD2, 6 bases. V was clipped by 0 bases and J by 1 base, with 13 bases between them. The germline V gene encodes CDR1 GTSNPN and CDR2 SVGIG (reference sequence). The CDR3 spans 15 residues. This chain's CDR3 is CAWSVGLARSYEQYF. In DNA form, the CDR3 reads TGTGCCTGGAGTGTTGGGCTAGCGAGATCCTACGAGCAGTACTTC.

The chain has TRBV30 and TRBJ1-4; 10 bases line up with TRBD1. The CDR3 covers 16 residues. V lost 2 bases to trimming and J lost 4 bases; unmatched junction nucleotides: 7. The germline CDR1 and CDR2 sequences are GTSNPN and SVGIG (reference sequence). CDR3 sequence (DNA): TGTGCCTGGAGTCCCGACAGGGGGCATGGTAATGAAAAACTGTTTTTT. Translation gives CAWSPDRGHGNEKLFF.

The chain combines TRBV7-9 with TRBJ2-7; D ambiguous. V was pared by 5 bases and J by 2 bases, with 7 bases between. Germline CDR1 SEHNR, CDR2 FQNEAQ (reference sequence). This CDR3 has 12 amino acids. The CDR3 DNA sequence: TGTGCCAGCAGCCCGAACCCCTACGAGCAGTACTTC. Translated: CASSPNPYEQYF.

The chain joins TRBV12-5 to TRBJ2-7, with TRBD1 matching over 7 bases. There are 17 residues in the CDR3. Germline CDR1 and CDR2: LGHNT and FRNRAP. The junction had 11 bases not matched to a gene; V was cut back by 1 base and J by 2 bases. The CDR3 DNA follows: TGTGCTAGTGGTTTGGCGAACACAGGGGCTCCCACCTACGAGCAGTACTTC. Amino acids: CASGLANTGAPTYEQYF. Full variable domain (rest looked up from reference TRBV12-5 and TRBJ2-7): DARVTQTPRHKVTEMGQEVTMRCQPILGHNTVFWYRQTMMQGLELLAYFRNRAPLDDSGMPKDRFSAEMPDATLATLKIQPSEPRDSAVYFCASGLANTGAPTYEQYFGPGTRLTVT.

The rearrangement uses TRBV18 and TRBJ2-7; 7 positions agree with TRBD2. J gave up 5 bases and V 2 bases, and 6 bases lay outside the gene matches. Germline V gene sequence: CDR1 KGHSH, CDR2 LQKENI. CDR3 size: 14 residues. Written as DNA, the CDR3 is TGTGCCAGCTCACCATACTGGGGGGGGGACGAGCAGTACTTC. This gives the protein CASSPYWGGDEQYF.

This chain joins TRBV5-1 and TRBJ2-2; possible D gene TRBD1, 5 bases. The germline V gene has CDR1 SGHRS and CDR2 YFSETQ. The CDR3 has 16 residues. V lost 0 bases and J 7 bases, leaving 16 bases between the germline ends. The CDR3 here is CASSLEAAQGVGELFF. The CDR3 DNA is TGCGCCAGCAGCTTGGAGGCTGCCCAAGGGGTCGGGGAGCTGTTTTTT.

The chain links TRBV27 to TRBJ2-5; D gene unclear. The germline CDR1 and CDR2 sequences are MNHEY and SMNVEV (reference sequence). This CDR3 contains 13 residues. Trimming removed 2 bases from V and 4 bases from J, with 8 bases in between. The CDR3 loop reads CASSLRSGETQYF. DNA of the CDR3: TGTGCCAGCAGTTTACGGTCGGGAGAGACCCAGTACTTC.

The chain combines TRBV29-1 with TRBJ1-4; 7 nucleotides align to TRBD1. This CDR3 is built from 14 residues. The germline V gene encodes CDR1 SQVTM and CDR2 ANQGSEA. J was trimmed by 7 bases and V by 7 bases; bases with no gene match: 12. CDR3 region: CSAYTGDGGEKLFF. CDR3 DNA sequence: TGCAGCGCCTATACAGGGGATGGGGGTGAAAAACTGTTTTTT.

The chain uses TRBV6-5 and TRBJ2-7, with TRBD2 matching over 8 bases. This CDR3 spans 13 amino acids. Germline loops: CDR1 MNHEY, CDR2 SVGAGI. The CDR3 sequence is CASTGGTRSEQYF. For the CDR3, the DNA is TGTGCTTCAACCGGAGGGACTAGGTCCGAGCAGTACTTC.

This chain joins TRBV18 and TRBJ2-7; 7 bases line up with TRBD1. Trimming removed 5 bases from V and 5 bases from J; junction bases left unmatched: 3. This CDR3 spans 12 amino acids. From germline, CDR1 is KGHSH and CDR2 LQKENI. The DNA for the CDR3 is TGTGCCAGCTCAGACAGGGATAACGAGCAGTACTTC. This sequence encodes CASSDRDNEQYF.

The CDR3 loop reads CASSEWGLNNEQFF. In DNA, the CDR3 is TGTGCCAGCAGTGAATGGGGTCTAAACAATGAGCAGTTCTTC. This chain links TRBV6-1 with TRBJ2-1; no firm D call. Germline-derived CDR1 and CDR2 are MNHNS and SASEGT. This CDR3 contains 14 residues. V lost 2 bases, J lost 5 bases, and 10 bases lay in between.

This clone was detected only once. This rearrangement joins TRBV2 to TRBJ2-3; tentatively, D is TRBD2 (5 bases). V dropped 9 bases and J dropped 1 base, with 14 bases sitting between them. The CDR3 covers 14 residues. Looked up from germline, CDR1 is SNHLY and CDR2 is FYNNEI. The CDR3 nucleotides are TGTGCCAGGAGCAAAGCGGAAGGCACAGATACGCAGTATTTT. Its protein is CARSKAEGTDTQYF.

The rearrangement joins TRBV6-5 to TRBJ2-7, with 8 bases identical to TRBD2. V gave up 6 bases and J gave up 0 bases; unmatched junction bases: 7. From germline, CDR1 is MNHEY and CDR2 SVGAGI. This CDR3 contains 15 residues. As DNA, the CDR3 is TGTGCCAGCAGCCCCACTAGCGGCCGCTCCTACGAGCAGTACTTC. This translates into CASSPTSGRSYEQYF.

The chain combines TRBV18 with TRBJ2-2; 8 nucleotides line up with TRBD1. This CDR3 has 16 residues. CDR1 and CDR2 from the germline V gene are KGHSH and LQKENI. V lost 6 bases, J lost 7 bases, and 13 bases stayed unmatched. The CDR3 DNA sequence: TGTGCCAGCTCCCCCCCCGGGCAGGGGGCCGGCGGGGAGCTGTTTTTT. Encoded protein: CASSPPGQGAGGELFF.

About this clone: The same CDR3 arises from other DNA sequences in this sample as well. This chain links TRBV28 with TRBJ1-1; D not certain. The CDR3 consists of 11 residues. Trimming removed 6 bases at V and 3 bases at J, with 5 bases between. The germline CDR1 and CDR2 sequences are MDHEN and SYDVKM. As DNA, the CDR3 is TGTGCCAGCAGCGGTTACACTGAAGCTTTCTTT. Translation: CASSGYTEAFF.

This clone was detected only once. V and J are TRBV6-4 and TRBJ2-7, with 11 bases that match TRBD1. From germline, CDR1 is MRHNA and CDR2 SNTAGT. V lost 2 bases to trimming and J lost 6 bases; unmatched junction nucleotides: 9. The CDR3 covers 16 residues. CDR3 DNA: TGTGCCAGCAGTGACCCTTCGGACAGGGGGCTTGGCGAGCAGTACTTC. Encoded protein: CASSDPSDRGLGEQYF.

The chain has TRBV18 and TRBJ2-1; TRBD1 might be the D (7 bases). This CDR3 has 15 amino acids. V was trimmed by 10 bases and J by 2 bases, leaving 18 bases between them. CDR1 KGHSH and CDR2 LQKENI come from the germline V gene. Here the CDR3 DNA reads TGTGCCACCATTGGAGGGCAGGGGGCCTACAATGAGCAGTTCTTC. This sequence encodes CATIGGQGAYNEQFF.

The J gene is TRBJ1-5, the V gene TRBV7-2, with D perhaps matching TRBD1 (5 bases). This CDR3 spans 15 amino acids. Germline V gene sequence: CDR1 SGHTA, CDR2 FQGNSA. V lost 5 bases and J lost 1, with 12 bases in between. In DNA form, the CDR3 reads TGTGCCAGCAGCAGGGCGGGGGGGAGCAATCAGCCCCAGCATTTT. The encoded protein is CASSRAGGSNQPQHF.

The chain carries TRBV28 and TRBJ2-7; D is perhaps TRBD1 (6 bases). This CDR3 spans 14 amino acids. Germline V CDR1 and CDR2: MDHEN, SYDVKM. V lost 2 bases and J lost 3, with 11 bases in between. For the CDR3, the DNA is TGTGCCAGCAGTTTACGGACAGCTGACTACGAGCAGTACTTC. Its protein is CASSLRTADYEQYF.

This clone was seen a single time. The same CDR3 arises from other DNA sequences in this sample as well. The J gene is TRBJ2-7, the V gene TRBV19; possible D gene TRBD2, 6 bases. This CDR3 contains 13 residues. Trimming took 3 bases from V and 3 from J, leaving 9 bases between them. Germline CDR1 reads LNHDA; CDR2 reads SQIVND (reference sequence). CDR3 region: CASSIYGGYEQYF. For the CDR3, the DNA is TGTGCCAGTAGTATCTACGGGGGCTACGAGCAGTACTTC.

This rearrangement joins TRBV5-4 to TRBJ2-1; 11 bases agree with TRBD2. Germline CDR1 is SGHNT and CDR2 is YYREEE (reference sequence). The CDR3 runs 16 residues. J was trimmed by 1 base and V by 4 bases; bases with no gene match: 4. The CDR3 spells CASSRTSGSSYNEQFF. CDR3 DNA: TGTGCCAGCAGCCGAACTAGCGGGAGTTCCTACAATGAGCAGTTCTTC. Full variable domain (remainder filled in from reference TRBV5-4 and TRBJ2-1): ETGVTQSPTHLIKTRGQQVTLRCSSQSGHNTVSWYQQALGQGPQFIFQYYREEENGRGNFPPRFSGLQFPNYSSELNVNALELDDSALYLCASSRTSGSSYNEQFFGPGTRLTVL.

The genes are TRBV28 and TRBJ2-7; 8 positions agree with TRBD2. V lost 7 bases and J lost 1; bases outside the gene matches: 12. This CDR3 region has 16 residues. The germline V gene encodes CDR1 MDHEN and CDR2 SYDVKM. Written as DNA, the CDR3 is TGTGCCAGCACTCCTGGCGGGGGGCGACGATCCTACGAGCAGTACTTC. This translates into CASTPGGGRRSYEQYF.

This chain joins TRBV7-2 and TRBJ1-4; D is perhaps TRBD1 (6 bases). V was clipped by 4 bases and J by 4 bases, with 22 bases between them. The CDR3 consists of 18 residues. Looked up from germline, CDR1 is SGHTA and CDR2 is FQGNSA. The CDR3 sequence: CASSSRPYRGAVNEKLFF. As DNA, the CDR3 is TGTGCCAGCAGCTCACGCCCATATCGGGGGGCTGTTAATGAAAAACTGTTTTTT.

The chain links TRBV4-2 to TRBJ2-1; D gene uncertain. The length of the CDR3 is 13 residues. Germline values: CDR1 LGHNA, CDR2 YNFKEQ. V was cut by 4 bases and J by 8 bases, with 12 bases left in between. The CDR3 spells CASSRDANDEQFF. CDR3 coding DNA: TGTGCCAGCAGCCGCGACGCGAACGATGAGCAGTTCTTC.